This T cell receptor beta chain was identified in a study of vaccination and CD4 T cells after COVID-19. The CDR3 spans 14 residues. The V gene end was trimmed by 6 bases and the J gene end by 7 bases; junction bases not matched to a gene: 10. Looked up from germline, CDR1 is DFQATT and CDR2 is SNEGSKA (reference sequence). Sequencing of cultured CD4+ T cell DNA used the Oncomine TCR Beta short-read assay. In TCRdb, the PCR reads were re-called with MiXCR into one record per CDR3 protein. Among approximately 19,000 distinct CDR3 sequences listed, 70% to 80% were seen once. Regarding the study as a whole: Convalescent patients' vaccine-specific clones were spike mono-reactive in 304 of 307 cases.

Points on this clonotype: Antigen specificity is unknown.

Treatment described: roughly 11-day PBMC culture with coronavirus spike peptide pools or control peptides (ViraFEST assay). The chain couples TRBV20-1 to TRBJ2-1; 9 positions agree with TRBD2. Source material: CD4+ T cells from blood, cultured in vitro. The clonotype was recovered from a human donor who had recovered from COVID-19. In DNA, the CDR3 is TGCAGTGCCCCTATCCGGCTAGCGGGGAATGAGCAGTTCTTC. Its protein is CSAPIRLAGNEQFF.